The rows below give T cell receptor beta chains drawn from one sample of a study of shared clonotypes between healthy human individuals. Clones were sequenced by immunoSEQ multiplex PCR, and TCRdb holds only the in-frame ones, with some missing. The repertoire holds some 1,900,000 clones, with approximately 95% as singletons. Sample: naive CD8+ T cells sorted from blood. All receptors derive from a man between 18 and 35 years old in good health. CDR3s include the opening cysteine and the closing phenylalanine or tryptophan. D genes are given only for firm matches. Rows give clone size only sometimes, using once, few, many, or a class for an expanded clone.

cdr3_nt: TGTGCCAGCAGCTTAGTCTACGGTGAAGCTTTCTTT
cdr3_aa: CASSLVYGEAFF
d_call: NA
clone_size: NA
j_call: TRBJ1-1
v_call: TRBV7-9

cdr3_nt: TGCGCCAGCAGCTTGGAACCAGCATACAATGAGCAGTTCTTC
cdr3_aa: CASSLEPAYNEQFF
d_call: NA
clone_size: NA
j_call: TRBJ2-1
v_call: TRBV5-1

cdr3_nt: TGTGCCAGCAGCTTCGGGACTAGCGGGAGTACAGATACGCAGTATTTT
cdr3_aa: CASSFGTSGSTDTQYF
d_call: TRBD2
clone_size: NA
j_call: TRBJ2-3
v_call: TRBV7-9

cdr3_nt: TGTGCCAGCAGTGAATATCTGAACACTGAAGCTTTCTTT
cdr3_aa: CASSEYLNTEAFF
d_call: NA
clone_size: NA
j_call: TRBJ1-1
v_call: TRBV6-1

cdr3_nt: TGCGCCAGCAGCCAAGAGACCGCGGACAGTGGGACGCAGTATTTT
cdr3_aa: CASSQETADSGTQYF
d_call: NA
clone_size: NA
j_call: TRBJ2-3
v_call: TRBV4-3

cdr3_nt: TGTGCCAGTAGTATGTGGGCAGGGAAGGACACCGGGGAGCTGTTTTTT
cdr3_aa: CASSMWAGKDTGELFF
d_call: NA
clone_size: NA
j_call: TRBJ2-2
v_call: TRBV19

cdr3_nt: TGTGCCAGCAGCGATGCGACGTCCCGGGACTATGGCTACACCTTC
cdr3_aa: CASSDATSRDYGYTF
d_call: NA
clone_size: NA
j_call: TRBJ1-2
v_call: TRBV9

cdr3_nt: TGTGCCAGCAGCTTTGACGTTCGCTACGAGCAGTACTTC
cdr3_aa: CASSFDVRYEQYF
d_call: NA
clone_size: NA
j_call: TRBJ2-7
v_call: TRBV7-2

cdr3_nt: TGTGCCAGCAGCGTAGACGGTCGCACAGATACGCAGTATTTT
cdr3_aa: CASSVDGRTDTQYF
d_call: NA
clone_size: NA
j_call: TRBJ2-3
v_call: TRBV9

cdr3_nt: TGTGCCAGCAGCTTAGAATTAGCGGGCCTTAGCACAGATACGCAGTATTTT
cdr3_aa: CASSLELAGLSTDTQYF
d_call: TRBD2
clone_size: NA
j_call: TRBJ2-3
v_call: TRBV7-2

cdr3_nt: TGTGCCAGCAGTGAATCTGGACAGGGTCTAAATTCACCCCTCCACTTT
cdr3_aa: CASSESGQGLNSPLHF
d_call: TRBD1
clone_size: NA
j_call: TRBJ1-6
v_call: TRBV2

cdr3_nt: TGTGCCAGCAGCGTAGCTATGGGACCGATGAACTATGGCTACACCTTC
cdr3_aa: CASSVAMGPMNYGYTF
d_call: NA
clone_size: once
j_call: TRBJ1-2
v_call: TRBV9

cdr3_nt: TGTGCCAGCAGTTTTACCCCGCCAGGGCGTAACACCATATATTTT
cdr3_aa: CASSFTPPGRNTIYF
d_call: NA
clone_size: NA
j_call: TRBJ1-3
v_call: TRBV27

cdr3_nt: TGTGCCATCAGTGGAACAGGGGGCGGTTACGAGCAGTACTTC
cdr3_aa: CAISGTGGGYEQYF
d_call: TRBD1
clone_size: NA
j_call: TRBJ2-7
v_call: TRBV10-3

cdr3_nt: TGTGCCAGCAGCGGCGGGAGGGAGCAGTACTTC
cdr3_aa: CASSGGREQYF
d_call: TRBD2
clone_size: NA
j_call: TRBJ2-7
v_call: TRBV9

cdr3_nt: TGCGCCAGCAGCTTGGAACAGGGTAACGAGCAGTACTTC
cdr3_aa: CASSLEQGNEQYF
d_call: NA
clone_size: NA
j_call: TRBJ2-7
v_call: TRBV5-1

cdr3_nt: TGCAGCGCGTTGCAGGGCTACGAGCAGTACTTC
cdr3_aa: CSALQGYEQYF
d_call: NA
clone_size: NA
j_call: TRBJ2-7
v_call: TRBV29-1

cdr3_nt: TGCGCCAGCAGCCAAGATCTAGAGACGGAGACCCAGTACTTC
cdr3_aa: CASSQDLETETQYF
d_call: NA
clone_size: once
j_call: TRBJ2-5
v_call: TRBV4-3

cdr3_nt: TGTGCCAGCAGCCCCCGGGACGGAGAGCATTCACCCCTCCACTTT
cdr3_aa: CASSPRDGEHSPLHF
d_call: NA
clone_size: NA
j_call: TRBJ1-6
v_call: TRBV9

cdr3_nt: TGCGCCAGCAGCCAAGGGGAACTAGCGGGACCCGGGGAGCTGTTTTTT
cdr3_aa: CASSQGELAGPGELFF
d_call: TRBD2
clone_size: NA
j_call: TRBJ2-2
v_call: TRBV4-1

cdr3_nt: TGCGCCAGCAGCCAAGATGGGGACAGGGGTTCACCCCTCCACTTT
cdr3_aa: CASSQDGDRGSPLHF
d_call: TRBD1
clone_size: NA
j_call: TRBJ1-6
v_call: TRBV4-1

cdr3_nt: TGTGCCAGCAGCGTAGATTGGGCAGATACGCAGTATTTT
cdr3_aa: CASSVDWADTQYF
d_call: NA
clone_size: NA
j_call: TRBJ2-3
v_call: TRBV9

cdr3_nt: TGTGCCAGCAGTGAACACAGGGGGCTGAATGAAAAACTGTTTTTT
cdr3_aa: CASSEHRGLNEKLFF
d_call: TRBD1
clone_size: NA
j_call: TRBJ1-4
v_call: TRBV2

cdr3_nt: TGCGCCAGCAGCCCGCCAACAGGGTTTAACGAGCAGTACTTC
cdr3_aa: CASSPPTGFNEQYF
d_call: NA
clone_size: NA
j_call: TRBJ2-7
v_call: TRBV5-1

cdr3_nt: TGCAGCGTCCACTTGACTAGCGCCACTTCCTACGAGCAGTACTTC
cdr3_aa: CSVHLTSATSYEQYF
d_call: TRBD2
clone_size: NA
j_call: TRBJ2-7
v_call: TRBV29-1

cdr3_nt: TGTGCCAGCACTAGCGGGACCATCAACACAGATACGCAGTATTTT
cdr3_aa: CASTSGTINTDTQYF
d_call: TRBD2
clone_size: NA
j_call: TRBJ2-3
v_call: TRBV25-1

cdr3_nt: TGTGCCAGCAGTTACGATGCCGAGACCTACGAGCAGTACTTC
cdr3_aa: CASSYDAETYEQYF
d_call: NA
clone_size: NA
j_call: TRBJ2-7
v_call: TRBV6-5

cdr3_nt: TGTGCCACCAGCAGAGCCCCGGAGGGGTCAGGAAACACCATATATTTT
cdr3_aa: CATSRAPEGSGNTIYF
d_call: NA
clone_size: NA
j_call: TRBJ1-3
v_call: TRBV15

cdr3_nt: TGTGCCAGCAGTGAATTGGGGACAGGAGACTGGGATAATTCACCCCTCCACTTT
cdr3_aa: CASSELGTGDWDNSPLHF
d_call: TRBD1
clone_size: NA
j_call: TRBJ1-6
v_call: TRBV6-1

cdr3_nt: TGTGCCAGCAGCGACCGGGACGGGATTAGCTCCTACGAGCAGTACTTC
cdr3_aa: CASSDRDGISSYEQYF
d_call: NA
clone_size: NA
j_call: TRBJ2-7
v_call: TRBV5-5

cdr3_nt: TGTGCCAGCAGCTTAGGGATGGGCCCCCTTATGGAGACCCAGTACTTC
cdr3_aa: CASSLGMGPLMETQYF
d_call: NA
clone_size: NA
j_call: TRBJ2-5
v_call: TRBV11-2

cdr3_nt: TGTGCCAGCAGCTTGTTTACCCTGGGAGACTATGGCTACACCTTC
cdr3_aa: CASSLFTLGDYGYTF
d_call: NA
clone_size: once
j_call: TRBJ1-2
v_call: TRBV5-6

cdr3_nt: TGTGCCAGCACCTTAGCCCTTGGCTCAGGGATACCATATGGCTACACCTTC
cdr3_aa: CASTLALGSGIPYGYTF
d_call: NA
clone_size: NA
j_call: TRBJ1-2
v_call: TRBV7-9